This note documents a single TCR beta chain sequence. Its antigen is unknown. Researchers used the Oncomine TCR Beta short-read assay to sequence DNA from cultured CD4+ T cells. TCRdb ran MiXCR on the PCR reads and lists one entry per CDR3 protein. The sample has over 15,000 distinct CDR3 sequences; under 65% are singletons. Treatment reported: approximately 10-day PBMC culture with coronavirus spike peptide pools or control peptides (ViraFEST assay). Expansion of antigen-specific T cells with peptide pools by ViraFEST preceded sequencing of TCRs. This sample is drawn from a study of vaccination and CD4 T cells after COVID-19. V trimming: 4 bases; J trimming: 7 bases; junction bases outside the gene matches: 4. CDR1 MNHEY and CDR2 SMNVEV come from the germline V gene (reference sequence). The CDR3 has 15 amino acids.

The chain couples TRBV27 to TRBJ2-4, with 13 bases lining up with TRBD2. The sample taken for sequencing was CD4+ T cells from blood, cultured in vitro. The clonotype comes from a human donor who had recovered from COVID-19. CDR3 sequence reads: CASSWGLAGMNIQYF. The CDR3 region has the DNA TGTGCCAGCAGTTGGGGACTAGCGGGAATGAACATTCAGTACTTC.